The clone carrying this T cell receptor (beta chain) appeared a few times. The antigen is not known. This specimen comes from a study of identical twins. TCRdb processed the 5' RACE reads anew with MiXCR; each CDR3 protein has one entry. The data hold 1.5 million to 2 million distinct CDR3 sequences, with around a third observed a single time. General observations from the study: Researchers caution that invariant MAIT and iNKT cells could partly confound zero-insertion analyses. These conclusions were based on statistical analysis (cross-sectional, not following the same donors). Beta clonotypes that were abundant in cord blood contained fewer insertions, a pattern absent from memory repertoires.

The CDR3 has 13 amino acids. From germline, CDR1 is MNHEY and CDR2 SMNVEV (reference sequence). The germline V and J ends were trimmed by 5 bases and 5 bases, with 12 bases remaining between them. The sequenced sample was cord blood. This clonotype originated in a newborn girl in good health. The chain uses TRBV27 and TRBJ1-2; D gene uncertain. Here the CDR3 DNA reads TGTGCCAGCAGTCCGGCGACCGATTATGGCTACACCTTC. Its protein is CASSPATDYGYTF.